This record concerns one T cell receptor beta chain sequence. This CDR3 has 18 amino acids. V lost 0 bases to trimming and J lost 4 bases, with 22 bases between them. Germline CDR1 SGHNT, CDR2 YYREEE (reference sequence). Repertoires were generated with immunoSEQ multiplex PCR, while TCRdb's copy carries only in-frame clones and drops some. The repertoire holds 63,000 or so clones, with 86% as singletons. These data come from a study of blood T cell repertoires in COVID-19. This TCR was sampled from a man between 65 and 85 years old with active COVID-19. The J gene is TRBJ2-5, the V gene TRBV5-4; weak D call: TRBD1 (5 bases). Specimen: peripheral blood. This CDR3 is CASSLGRAVRASGETQYF. DNA of the CDR3: TGTGCCAGCAGCTTGGGCAGGGCGGTTCGGGCCTCGGGAGAGACCCAGTACTTC.